Below, 21 T cell receptor beta chains from the same sample are listed, as sequenced in a study of vaccination effects on CD4 cells after COVID-19. Their antigens remain unidentified. Peptide-pool stimulation followed by sequencing identified expanded antigen-specific CD4+ clonotypes in the ViraFEST assay. Culturing for around 10 days preceded CD4+ T cell isolation. Everyone in the study got two shots of either the BNT162b2 or mRNA-1273 vaccine. Clones were read by immunoSEQ multiplex PCR, and TCRdb kept only the in-frame ones, dropping some. The sample contains 40,000 to 50,000 clones, about 76% of which appear only once. The specimen comprised CD4+ T cells from PBMCs cultured with HCoV-OC43 spike peptides, sampled after COVID-19 vaccination. This sample's subset: HCoV-OC43 spike overlapping peptide pool stimulation. These receptors were taken from a human donor who received a COVID-19 vaccine.

This clone was seen once. The V and J genes are TRBV12-3 or TRBV12-4 and TRBJ2-2, with D unclear. Trimming pared 8 bases from V and 6 bases from J, leaving 13 bases between. CDR3 size: 13 residues. CDR3 protein: CASSSLPAGELFF. CDR3 nucleotide sequence: TGTGCCAGCTCAAGCTTGCCGGCCGGGGAGCTGTTTTTT.

The chain is built from TRBV27 and TRBJ2-1, with D possibly TRBD2 on 5 matching bases. CDR1 is MNHEY and CDR2 is SMNVEV in the germline V gene (reference sequence). V was cut by 8 bases and J by 6 bases, with 20 bases left in between. The CDR3 loop spans 15 amino acids. CDR3 DNA sequence: TGTGCCAGCGAGTATGTGGGAGCAAAGGGCAATGAGCAGTTCTTC. Its protein is CASEYVGAKGNEQFF.

This clone came up a few times. The V and J genes are TRBV7-8 and TRBJ1-2, with a possible D match to TRBD1 (6 bases). CDR1 is SGHVS and CDR2 is FQNEAQ in the germline V gene. The CDR3 contains 16 residues. V was pared by 1 base and J by 4 bases, with 16 bases between. The CDR3 DNA reads as TGTGCCAGCAGCTTAGGTCTCGCGACAGGCGGCTATGGCTACACCTTC. It translates to CASSLGLATGGYGYTF.

This chain uses TRBV18 with TRBJ1-5; D ambiguous. This CDR3 has 15 residues. Trimming pared 6 bases from V and 8 bases from J, leaving 20 bases between. The germline V gene encodes CDR1 KGHSH and CDR2 LQKENI. The CDR3 loop is CASSQEMVPGEPQHF. The CDR3 bases are TGTGCCAGCTCCCAAGAAATGGTGCCTGGGGAGCCCCAGCATTTT. Together with reference TRBV18 and TRBJ1-5, the CDR3 gives the full variable domain: NAGVMQNPRHLVRRRGQEARLRCSPMKGHSHVYWYRQLPEEGLKFMVYLQKENIIDESGMPKERFSAEFPKEGPSILRIQQVVRGDSAAYFCASSQEMVPGEPQHFGDGTRLSIL.

This clone has just one count. CDR3 bases: TGTGCCACCAGCAGAGATCGGAGGCCCGATGGCTACACCTTC. This encodes CATSRDRRPDGYTF. The chain recombines TRBV15 with TRBJ1-2, with D uncertain. Germline CDR1 and CDR2: LNHNV and YYDKDF (reference sequence). The ends were cut back, 0 bases at V and 6 bases at J, with 11 bases in the middle. This CDR3 spans 14 amino acids.

The chain carries TRBV20-1 and TRBJ2-3; D not certain. The CDR3 runs to 13 residues. Germline-derived CDR1 and CDR2 are DFQATT and SNEGSKA (reference sequence). Trimming removed 3 bases at V and 2 bases at J, with 9 bases between. CDR3 loop: CSASWRPTDTQYF. CDR3 nucleotide sequence: TGCAGTGCTAGTTGGCGGCCCACAGATACGCAGTATTTT.

The gene calls are TRBV7-2 and TRBJ2-1; possible D gene TRBD2, 6 bases. V was clipped by 5 bases and J by 2 bases, with 13 bases between them. The CDR3 is made up of 15 amino acids. Germline V lookup: CDR1 SGHTA, CDR2 FQGNSA. The CDR3 nucleotides are TGTGCCAGCAGCAGGGCGGGGCAAACCTACAATGAGCAGTTCTTC. It encodes CASSRAGQTYNEQFF.

This clone was found many times. The chain carries TRBV9 and TRBJ2-7; no clear D gene. The V end was cut by 0 bases, the J end by 3 bases, with 7 bases between. Germline V gene lookup returns CDR1 SGDLS and CDR2 YYNGEE. The CDR3 is 13 residues long. The CDR3: CASSVDGLYEQYF. The CDR3, as DNA: TGTGCCAGCAGCGTAGACGGTCTCTACGAGCAGTACTTC.

This clone was seen only a few times. The chain employs TRBV11-2 and TRBJ2-7; 9 nucleotides line up with TRBD2. Trimming took 5 bases from V and 9 from J; bases not matched to a gene: 14. Germline values: CDR1 SGHAT, CDR2 FQNNGV. The CDR3 has 15 amino acids. The CDR3 loop is CASSPAGGTWRGQYF. The DNA for the CDR3 is TGTGCCAGCAGCCCCGCGGGGGGGACTTGGAGGGGGCAGTACTTC. The full variable domain, in which reference TRBV11-2 and TRBJ2-7 provide the parts outside the CDR3, is EAGVAQSPRYKIIEKRQSVAFWCNPISGHATLYWYQQILGQGPKLLIQFQNNGVVDDSQLPKDRFSAERLKGVDSTLKIQPAKLEDSAVYLCASSPAGGTWRGQYFGPGTRLTVT.

The chain carries TRBV5-1 and TRBJ2-5; TRBD2 might be the D (6 bases). Deletions cut 6 bases from V and 2 bases from J, with 14 bases between. This CDR3 comprises 14 residues. The germline gives CDR1 SGHRS, CDR2 YFSETQ. This chain's CDR3 is CASTLSAGQETQYF. The DNA for the CDR3 is TGCGCCAGCACCCTCTCGGCGGGGCAAGAGACCCAGTACTTC.

This chain connects TRBV24-1 to TRBJ1-1; a weak D match, TRBD1 (5 bases). The V end lost 1 base, the J end lost 11 bases, and 10 bases lay between the germline ends. In germline, CDR1 is KGHDR, CDR2 SFDVKD. CDR3 length: 12 amino acids. The chain's CDR3 is CATSDFRGLAFF. As DNA, the CDR3 is TGTGCCACCAGTGATTTTCGGGGGTTGGCTTTCTTT.

The chain has TRBV5-4 and TRBJ1-1; D might be TRBD1 (5 bases). Trimming left V 2 bases short and J 7 bases short, with 18 bases between. CDR1 is SGHNT, CDR2 YYREEE, per germline (reference sequence). The CDR3 covers 15 residues. This CDR3 is CASSLLGTLANEAFF. CDR3 bases: TGTGCCAGCAGCTTACTCGGGACGCTTGCAAATGAAGCTTTCTTT.

The CDR3 DNA is TGTGCCAGTACTACGACTAGCGGGGGGGCCTACAATGAGCAGTTCTTC. Translating gives CASTTTSGGAYNEQFF. This chain connects TRBV19 to TRBJ2-1; 14 bases match TRBD2. V shed 7 bases, J shed 2 bases, and the junction held 4 bases outside the gene matches. The germline gives CDR1 LNHDA, CDR2 SQIVND (reference sequence). There are 16 residues in the CDR3. Full variable domain (rest looked up from reference TRBV19 and TRBJ2-1): DGGITQSPKYLFRKEGQNVTLSCEQNLNHDAMYWYRQDPGQGLRLIYYSQIVNDFQKGDIAEGYSVSREKKESFPLTVTSAQKNPTAFYLCASTTTSGGAYNEQFFGPGTRLTVL.

V gene TRBV6-5 combines with J gene TRBJ1-4, with 9 positions matching TRBD1. Unmatched junction bases numbered 4, after V lost 5 bases and J lost 6 bases. CDR1 and CDR2 (germline): MNHEY, SVGAGI. This CDR3 is built from 14 residues. In DNA form, the CDR3 reads TGTGCCAGCAGTCCAGACAGGGGGGATGAAAAACTGTTTTTT. It yields the protein CASSPDRGDEKLFF.

This chain links TRBV5-5 with TRBJ2-7, with D tentatively TRBD2 (5 bases). Germline assignment: CDR1 SGHKS and CDR2 YYEKEE (reference sequence). The CDR3 has 18 residues. Trimming cost V 0 bases and J 3 bases, with 22 bases left between them. DNA of the CDR3: TGTGCCAGCAGCTTGGGGGCTAGCTGGGTAGCTCAAAGCTACGAGCAGTACTTC. Translating it yields CASSLGASWVAQSYEQYF.

The V and J genes are TRBV18 and TRBJ2-7, with 7 bases fitting TRBD1. V was clipped by 3 bases and J by 2 bases; unmatched bases: 7. Germline values: CDR1 KGHSH, CDR2 LQKENI. The length of the CDR3 is 15 residues. CDR3 in DNA: TGTGCCAGCTCACCCGGACAGGAATCGGCCTACGAGCAGTACTTC. Protein product: CASSPGQESAYEQYF.

The chain has TRBV18 and TRBJ2-1; TRBD1 matches at 9 bases. Germline V gives CDR1 KGHSH, CDR2 LQKENI. The CDR3 loop spans 21 amino acids. The trim removed 2 bases at V and 0 bases at J, leaving 17 bases unmatched. CDR3 sequence (DNA): TGTGCCAGCTCACCAATCTATGGGACAGGGACGGCGGGGAGCTCCTACAATGAGCAGTTCTTC. Residues: CASSPIYGTGTAGSSYNEQFF. Full variable domain (outside the CDR3, taken from reference TRBV18 and TRBJ2-1): NAGVMQNPRHLVRRRGQEARLRCSPMKGHSHVYWYRQLPEEGLKFMVYLQKENIIDESGMPKERFSAEFPKEGPSILRIQQVVRGDSAAYFCASSPIYGTGTAGSSYNEQFFGPGTRLTVL.

J is TRBJ2-1 and V is TRBV9; D remains unclear. Looked up from germline, CDR1 is SGDLS and CDR2 is YYNGEE. The CDR3 sequence is 13 residues long. V lost 0 bases and J lost 7, with 8 bases in between. The CDR3 region is CASSVVFRNEQFF. The CDR3 DNA reads TGTGCCAGCAGCGTAGTGTTCCGGAATGAGCAGTTCTTC.

This rearrangement joins TRBV30 to TRBJ2-3, with D tentatively TRBD2 (6 bases). This CDR3 contains 12 residues. Germline V lookup: CDR1 GTSNPN, CDR2 SVGIG (reference sequence). V lost 5 bases and J lost 2, with 8 bases in between. The CDR3, as DNA: TGTGCCTGGGGACTATTCACAGATACGCAGTATTTT. Translating gives CAWGLFTDTQYF.

This clone was recorded once. The rearrangement joins TRBV7-2 to TRBJ1-5, with 10 bases aligning to TRBD1. This CDR3 is 16 amino acids long. The V segment lost 2 bases and the J segment 2 bases; nucleotides outside the gene matches: 3. Germline lookup yields CDR1 SGHTA and CDR2 FQGNSA. In nucleotides, the CDR3 is TGTGCCAGCAGCTTAAGACAGGGGGCGGGCAATCAGCCCCAGCATTTT. Protein product: CASSLRQGAGNQPQHF.

The chain combines TRBV6-6 with TRBJ1-1; 7 bases are shared with TRBD1. Germline trimming cut 6 bases from V and 0 bases from J; bases unmatched to any gene: 10. The CDR3 has 16 amino acids. The germline V gene has CDR1 MNHNY and CDR2 SVGAGI (reference sequence). The CDR3 sequence: CASSPQGNSLNTEAFF. The CDR3 DNA reads as TGTGCCAGCAGCCCACAGGGGAACTCCTTGAACACTGAAGCTTTCTTT.